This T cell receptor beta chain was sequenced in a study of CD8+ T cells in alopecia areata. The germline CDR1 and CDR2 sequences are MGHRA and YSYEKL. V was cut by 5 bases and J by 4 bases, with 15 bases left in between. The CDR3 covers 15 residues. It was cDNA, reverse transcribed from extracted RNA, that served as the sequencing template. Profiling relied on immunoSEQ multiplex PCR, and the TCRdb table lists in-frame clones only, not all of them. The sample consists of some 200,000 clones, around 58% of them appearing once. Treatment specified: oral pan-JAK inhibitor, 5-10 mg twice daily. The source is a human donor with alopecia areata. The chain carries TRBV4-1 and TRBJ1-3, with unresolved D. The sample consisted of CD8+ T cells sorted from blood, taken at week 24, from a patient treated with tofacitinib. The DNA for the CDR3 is TGCGCCAGCAGCATATCCGTCCTGGGAGGAAACACCATATATTTT. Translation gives CASSISVLGGNTIYF.